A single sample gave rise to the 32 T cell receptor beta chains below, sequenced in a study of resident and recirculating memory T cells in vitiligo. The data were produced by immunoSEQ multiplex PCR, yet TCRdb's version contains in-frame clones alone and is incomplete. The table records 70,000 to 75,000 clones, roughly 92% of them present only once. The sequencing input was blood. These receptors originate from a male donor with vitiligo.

The CDR3 DNA follows: TGTGCCAGCAGCCTACTAGTCGGCCAGGGGGAGTGGGATACGCAGTATTTT. It specifies CASSLLVGQGEWDTQYF. The rearrangement joins TRBV5-8 to TRBJ2-3; 7 nucleotides align to TRBD1. Germline-derived CDR1 and CDR2 are SGHTS and YDEGEE. This CDR3 comprises 17 residues. J lost 6 bases, V lost 4 bases, and 17 bases had no gene match.

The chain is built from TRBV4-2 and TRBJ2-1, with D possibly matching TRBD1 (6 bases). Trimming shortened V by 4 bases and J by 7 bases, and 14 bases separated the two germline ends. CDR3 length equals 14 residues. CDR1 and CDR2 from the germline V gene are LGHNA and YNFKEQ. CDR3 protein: CASSPGQGSNEQFF. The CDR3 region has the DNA TGTGCCAGCAGCCCCGGGCAGGGGAGTAATGAGCAGTTCTTC.

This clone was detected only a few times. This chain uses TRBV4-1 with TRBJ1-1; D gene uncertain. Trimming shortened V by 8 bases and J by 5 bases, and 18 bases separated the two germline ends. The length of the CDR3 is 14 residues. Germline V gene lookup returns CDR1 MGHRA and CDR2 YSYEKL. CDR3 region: CASSSPFSGTEAFF. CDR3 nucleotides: TGCGCCAGCTCCTCACCCTTCTCGGGGACTGAAGCTTTCTTT.

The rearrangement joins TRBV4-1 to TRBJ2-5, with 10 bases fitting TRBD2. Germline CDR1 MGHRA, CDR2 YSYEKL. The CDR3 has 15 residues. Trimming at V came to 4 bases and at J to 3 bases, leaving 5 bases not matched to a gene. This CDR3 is CASSRQLAGEETQYF. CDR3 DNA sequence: TGCGCCAGCAGCCGGCAGCTAGCGGGGGAAGAGACCCAGTACTTC.

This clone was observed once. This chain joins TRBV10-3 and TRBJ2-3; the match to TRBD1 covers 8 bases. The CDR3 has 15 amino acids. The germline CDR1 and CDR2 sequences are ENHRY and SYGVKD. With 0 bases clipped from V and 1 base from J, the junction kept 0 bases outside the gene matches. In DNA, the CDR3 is TGTGCCATCAGTGAGTCGGGACAGGGCACAGATACGCAGTATTTT. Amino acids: CAISESGQGTDTQYF.

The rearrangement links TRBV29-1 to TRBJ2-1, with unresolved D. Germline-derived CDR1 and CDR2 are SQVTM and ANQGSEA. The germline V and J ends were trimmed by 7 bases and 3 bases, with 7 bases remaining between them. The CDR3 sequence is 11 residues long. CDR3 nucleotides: TGCAGCGCGCAGGACTACAATGAGCAGTTCTTC. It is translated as CSAQDYNEQFF.

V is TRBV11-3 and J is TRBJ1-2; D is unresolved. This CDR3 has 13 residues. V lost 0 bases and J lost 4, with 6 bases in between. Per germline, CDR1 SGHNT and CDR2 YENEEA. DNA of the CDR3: TGTGCCAGCAGCTTAGATCCGGGCTATGGCTACACCTTC. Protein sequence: CASSLDPGYGYTF.

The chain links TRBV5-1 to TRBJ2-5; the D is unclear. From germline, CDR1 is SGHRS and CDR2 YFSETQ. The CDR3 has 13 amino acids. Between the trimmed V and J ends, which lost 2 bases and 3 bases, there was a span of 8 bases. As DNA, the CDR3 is TGCGCCAGCAGCTTTTCCGACAAAGAGACCCAGTACTTC. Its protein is CASSFSDKETQYF.

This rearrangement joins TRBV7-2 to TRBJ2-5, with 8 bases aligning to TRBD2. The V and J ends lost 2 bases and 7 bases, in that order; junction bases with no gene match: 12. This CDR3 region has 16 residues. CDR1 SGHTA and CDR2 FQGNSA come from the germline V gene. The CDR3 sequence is CASSLNGGTRVGTQYF. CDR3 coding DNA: TGTGCCAGCAGCTTAAATGGGGGGACTAGGGTGGGGACCCAGTACTTC. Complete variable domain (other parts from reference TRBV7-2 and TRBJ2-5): GAGVSQSPSNKVTEKGKDVELRCDPISGHTALYWYRQSLGQGLEFLIYFQGNSAPDKSGLPSDRFSAERTGGSVSTLTIQRTQQEDSAVYLCASSLNGGTRVGTQYFGPGTRLLVL.

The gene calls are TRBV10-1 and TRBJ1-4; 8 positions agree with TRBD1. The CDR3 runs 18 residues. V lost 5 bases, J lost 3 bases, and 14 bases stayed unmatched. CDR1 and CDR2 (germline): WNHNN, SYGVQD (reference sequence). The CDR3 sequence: CASSTHSRGRKSNEKLFF. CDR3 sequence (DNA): TGCGCCAGCAGTACTCATAGCAGGGGGCGCAAATCTAATGAAAAACTGTTTTTT.

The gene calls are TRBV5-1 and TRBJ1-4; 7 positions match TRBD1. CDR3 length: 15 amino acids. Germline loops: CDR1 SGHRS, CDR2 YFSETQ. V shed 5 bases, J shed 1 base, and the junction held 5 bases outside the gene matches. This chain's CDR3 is CASSTGVETNEKLFF. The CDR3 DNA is TGCGCCAGCAGTACAGGGGTTGAAACTAATGAAAAACTGTTTTTT.

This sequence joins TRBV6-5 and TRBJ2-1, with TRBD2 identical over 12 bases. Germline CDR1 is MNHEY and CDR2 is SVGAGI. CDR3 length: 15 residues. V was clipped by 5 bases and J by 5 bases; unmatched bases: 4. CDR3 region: CASSPSGGAHNEQFF. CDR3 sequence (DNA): TGTGCCAGCAGTCCTAGCGGGGGGGCCCACAATGAGCAGTTCTTC.

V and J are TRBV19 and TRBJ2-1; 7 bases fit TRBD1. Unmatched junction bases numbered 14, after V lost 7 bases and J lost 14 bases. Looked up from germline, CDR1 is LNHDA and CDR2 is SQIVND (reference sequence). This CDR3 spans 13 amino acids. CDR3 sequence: CASNRGPGTAEFF. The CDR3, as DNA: TGTGCCAGTAACCGCGGCCCCGGGACAGCGGAGTTCTTC.

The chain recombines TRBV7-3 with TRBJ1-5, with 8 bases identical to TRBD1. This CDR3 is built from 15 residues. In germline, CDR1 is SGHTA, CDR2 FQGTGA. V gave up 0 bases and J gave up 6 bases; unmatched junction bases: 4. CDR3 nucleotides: TGTGCCAGCAGCTTAACAGGCGGACAGGGTCAGCCCCAGCATTTT. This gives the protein CASSLTGGQGQPQHF.

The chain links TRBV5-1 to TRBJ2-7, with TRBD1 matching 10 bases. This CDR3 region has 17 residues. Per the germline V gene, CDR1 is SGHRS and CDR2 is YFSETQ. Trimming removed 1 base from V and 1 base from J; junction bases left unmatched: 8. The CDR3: CASSLSWSGQGSYEQYF. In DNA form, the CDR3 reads TGCGCCAGCAGCTTGAGCTGGTCGGGACAGGGGTCCTACGAGCAGTACTTC.

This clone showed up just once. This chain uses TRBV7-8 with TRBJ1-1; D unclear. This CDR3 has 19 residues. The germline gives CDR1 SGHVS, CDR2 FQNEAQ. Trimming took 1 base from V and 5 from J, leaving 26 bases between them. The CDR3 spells CASSLVEGSRGWGGTEAFF. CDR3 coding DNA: TGTGCCAGCAGCTTAGTGGAGGGATCACGAGGCTGGGGTGGGACTGAAGCTTTCTTT.

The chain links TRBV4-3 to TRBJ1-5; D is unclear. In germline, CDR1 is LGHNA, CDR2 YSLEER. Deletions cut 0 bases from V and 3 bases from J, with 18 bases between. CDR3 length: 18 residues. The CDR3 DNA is TGCGCCAGCAGCCAAGATCTAGCATCCGGCAGGTCCAATCAGCCCCAGCATTTT. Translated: CASSQDLASGRSNQPQHF.

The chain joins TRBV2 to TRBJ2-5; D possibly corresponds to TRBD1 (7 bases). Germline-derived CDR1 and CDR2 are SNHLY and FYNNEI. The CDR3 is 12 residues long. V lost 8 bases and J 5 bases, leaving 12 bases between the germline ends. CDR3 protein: CASGGGPETQYF. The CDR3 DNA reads TGTGCCAGCGGAGGGGGCCCGGAGACCCAGTACTTC.

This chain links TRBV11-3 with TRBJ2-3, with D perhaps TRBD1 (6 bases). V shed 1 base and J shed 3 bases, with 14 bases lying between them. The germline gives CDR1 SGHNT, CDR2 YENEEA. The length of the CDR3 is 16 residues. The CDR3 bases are TGTGCCAGCAGCTTAGGGGTCAAGGGGGATACAGATACGCAGTATTTT. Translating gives CASSLGVKGDTDTQYF. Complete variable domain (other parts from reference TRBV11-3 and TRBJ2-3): EAGVVQSPRYKIIEKKQPVAFWCNPISGHNTLYWYLQNLGQGPELLIRYENEEAVDDSQLPKDRFSAERLKGVDSTLKIQPAELGDSAVYLCASSLGVKGDTDTQYFGPGTRLTVL.

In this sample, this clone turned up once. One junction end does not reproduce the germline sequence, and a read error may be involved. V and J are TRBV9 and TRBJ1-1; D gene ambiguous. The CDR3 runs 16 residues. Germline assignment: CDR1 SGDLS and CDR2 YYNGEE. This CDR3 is CASSPDPPSQNPEAFF. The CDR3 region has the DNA TGTGCCAGCAGTCCAGATCCCCCGTCCCAGAACCCTGAAGCTTTCTTT.

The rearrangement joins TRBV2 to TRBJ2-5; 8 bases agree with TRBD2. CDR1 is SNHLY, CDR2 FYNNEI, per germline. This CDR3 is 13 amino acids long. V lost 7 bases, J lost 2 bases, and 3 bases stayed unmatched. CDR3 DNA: TGTGCCAGCAAAGCGGGGGCTCAAGAGACCCAGTACTTC. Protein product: CASKAGAQETQYF. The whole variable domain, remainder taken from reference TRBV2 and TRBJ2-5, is EPEVTQTPSHQVTQMGQEVILRCVPISNHLYFYWYRQILGQKVEFLVSFYNNEISEKSEIFDDQFSVERPDGSNFTLKIRSTKLEDSAMYFCASKAGAQETQYFGPGTRLLVL.

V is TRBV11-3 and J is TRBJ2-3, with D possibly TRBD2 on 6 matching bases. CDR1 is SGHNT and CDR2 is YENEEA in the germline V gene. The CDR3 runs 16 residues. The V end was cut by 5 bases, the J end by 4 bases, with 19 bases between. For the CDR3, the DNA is TGTGCCAGCAGCGCGGGGACGGCACTTGGAGCAGATACGCAGTATTTT. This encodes CASSAGTALGADTQYF.

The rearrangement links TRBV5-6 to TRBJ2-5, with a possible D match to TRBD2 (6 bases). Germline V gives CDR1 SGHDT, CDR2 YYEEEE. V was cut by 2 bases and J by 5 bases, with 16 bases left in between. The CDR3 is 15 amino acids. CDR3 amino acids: CASSFVRDLKETQYF. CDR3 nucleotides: TGTGCCAGCAGCTTCGTTAGGGACTTAAAGGAGACCCAGTACTTC.

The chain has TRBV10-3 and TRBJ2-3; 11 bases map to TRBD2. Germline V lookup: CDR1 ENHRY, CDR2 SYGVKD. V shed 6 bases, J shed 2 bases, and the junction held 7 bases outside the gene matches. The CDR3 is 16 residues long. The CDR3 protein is CAISLTSGAYTDTQYF. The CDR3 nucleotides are TGTGCCATCAGCTTGACTAGCGGGGCGTACACAGATACGCAGTATTTT.

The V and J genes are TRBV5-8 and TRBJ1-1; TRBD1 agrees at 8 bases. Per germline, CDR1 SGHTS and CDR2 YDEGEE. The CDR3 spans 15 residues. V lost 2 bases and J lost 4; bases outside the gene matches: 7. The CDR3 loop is CASSLFQGASTEAFF. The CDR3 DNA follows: TGTGCCAGCAGCTTATTCCAGGGGGCTTCCACTGAAGCTTTCTTT.

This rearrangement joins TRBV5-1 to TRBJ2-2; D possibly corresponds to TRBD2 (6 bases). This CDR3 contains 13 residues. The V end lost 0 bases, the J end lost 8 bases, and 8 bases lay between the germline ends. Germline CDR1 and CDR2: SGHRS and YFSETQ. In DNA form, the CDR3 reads TGCGCCAGCAGCTTGGGACTAGGGGGGGAGCTGTTTTTT. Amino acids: CASSLGLGGELFF.

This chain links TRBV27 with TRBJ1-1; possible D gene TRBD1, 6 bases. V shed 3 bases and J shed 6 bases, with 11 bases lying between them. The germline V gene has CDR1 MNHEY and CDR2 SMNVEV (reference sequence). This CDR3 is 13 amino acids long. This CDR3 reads CASSLSGAAEAFF. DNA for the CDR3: TGTGCCAGCAGTTTGTCAGGGGCGGCTGAAGCTTTCTTT.

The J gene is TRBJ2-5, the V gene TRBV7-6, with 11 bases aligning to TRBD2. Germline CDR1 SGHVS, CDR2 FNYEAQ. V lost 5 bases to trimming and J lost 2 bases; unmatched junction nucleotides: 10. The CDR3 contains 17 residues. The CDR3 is CASSPGPGLAVQETQYF. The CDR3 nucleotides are TGTGCCAGCAGCCCGGGACCGGGACTAGCGGTTCAAGAGACCCAGTACTTC.

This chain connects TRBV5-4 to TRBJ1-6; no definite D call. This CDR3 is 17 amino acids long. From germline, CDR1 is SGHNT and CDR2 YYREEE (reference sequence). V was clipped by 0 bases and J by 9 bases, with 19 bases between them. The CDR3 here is CASSLAYGKGAISPLHF. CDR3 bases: TGTGCCAGCAGCTTGGCCTACGGTAAGGGAGCCATTTCACCCCTCCACTTT. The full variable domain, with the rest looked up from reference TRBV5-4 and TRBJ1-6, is ETGVTQSPTHLIKTRGQQVTLRCSSQSGHNTVSWYQQALGQGPQFIFQYYREEENGRGNFPPRFSGLQFPNYSSELNVNALELDDSALYLCASSLAYGKGAISPLHFGNGTRLTVT.

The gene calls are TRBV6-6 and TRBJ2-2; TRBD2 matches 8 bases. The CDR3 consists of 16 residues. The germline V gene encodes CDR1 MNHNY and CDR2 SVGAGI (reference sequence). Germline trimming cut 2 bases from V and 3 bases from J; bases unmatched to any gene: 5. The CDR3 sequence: CASSYPWRGDTGELFF. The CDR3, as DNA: TGTGCCAGCAGTTACCCTTGGCGGGGGGACACCGGGGAGCTGTTTTTT.

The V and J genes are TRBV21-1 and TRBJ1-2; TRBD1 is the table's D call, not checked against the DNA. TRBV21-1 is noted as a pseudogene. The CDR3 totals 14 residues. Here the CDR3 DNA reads TGTGTCCGGGACAGGGGGCGCTGGGGCTATGGCTACACCTTC. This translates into CVRDRGRWGYGYTF.

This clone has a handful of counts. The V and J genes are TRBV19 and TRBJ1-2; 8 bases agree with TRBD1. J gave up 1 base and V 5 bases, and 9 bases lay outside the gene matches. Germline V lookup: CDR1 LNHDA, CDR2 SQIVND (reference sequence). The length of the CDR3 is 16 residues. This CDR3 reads CASSSRTGRVNYGYTF. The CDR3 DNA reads TGTGCCAGTAGTTCCCGGACAGGGCGAGTTAACTATGGCTACACCTTC.